The T cell receptor (beta chain) under discussion was sequenced for a study of early T cells in non-severe SARS-CoV-2 infection. Study-level information: From unsorted whole blood, bulk RNA was sequenced, and the chains remained unpaired. Broader study findings: VDJdb-based matching was biased toward anti-spike CD8 responses and missed private and CD4 specificities.

This clonotype was seen more than once but under ten times. Its specificity is not known. Germline V gene sequence: CDR1 MGHRA, CDR2 YSYEKL. V was pared by 7 bases and J by 5 bases, with 3 bases of the junction left unmatched. There are 13 residues in the CDR3. Unique molecular identifiers (one per individual cDNA molecule) were attached. TCRdb re-analysed the 5' RACE reads in MiXCR, keeping a single row per CDR3 protein. The sample has around 30,000 distinct CDR3 sequences; approximately 4.8% are singletons. Material for sequencing was whole blood. V is TRBV4-1 and J is TRBJ1-1, with 11 positions matching TRBD1. The clonotype comes from an adult who was a healthcare worker with PCR-confirmed SARS-CoV-2 infection or an uninfected control (not recorded which). CDR3 amino acids: CASTWDRGTEAFF. CDR3 DNA sequence: TGCGCCAGCACTTGGGACAGGGGGACTGAAGCTTTCTTT.